This TCR beta chain comes out of a study of blood T cell repertoires in COVID-19. Looking at the study overall: From T cells, B-cell-depleted T cells, or PBMCs came the material, which was cDNA or gDNA.

The CDR3 is 15 amino acids. CDR1 and CDR2 from the germline V gene are GTSNPN and SVGIG (reference sequence). The V end was cut by 0 bases, the J end by 0 bases, with 11 bases between. This clone was counted only a few times. The table came from immunoSEQ multiplex PCR; TCRdb's copy has only in-frame clones and leaves some out. This table holds approximately 70,000 clones, 91% found once. Sequenced input: peripheral blood. This sequence originates from a man over 45 with COVID-19, enrolled during active disease. The rearrangement uses TRBV30 and TRBJ1-1; D may be TRBD1 (5 bases). CDR3 amino acids: CAWSVRRQMNTEAFF. DNA of the CDR3: TGTGCCTGGAGTGTACGTCGACAGATGAACACTGAAGCTTTCTTT.